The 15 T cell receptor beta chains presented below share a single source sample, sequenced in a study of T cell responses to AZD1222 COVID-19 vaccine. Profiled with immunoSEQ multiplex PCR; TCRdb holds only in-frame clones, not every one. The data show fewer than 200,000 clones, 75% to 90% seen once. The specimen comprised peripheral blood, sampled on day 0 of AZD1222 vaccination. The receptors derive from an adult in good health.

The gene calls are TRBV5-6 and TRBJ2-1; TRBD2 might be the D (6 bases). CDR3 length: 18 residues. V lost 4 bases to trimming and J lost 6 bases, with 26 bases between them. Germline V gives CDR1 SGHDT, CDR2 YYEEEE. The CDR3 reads CASSIRLGKMGVSNEQFF. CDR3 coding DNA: TGTGCCAGCAGCATAAGACTAGGGAAGATGGGGGTTTCCAATGAGCAGTTCTTC.

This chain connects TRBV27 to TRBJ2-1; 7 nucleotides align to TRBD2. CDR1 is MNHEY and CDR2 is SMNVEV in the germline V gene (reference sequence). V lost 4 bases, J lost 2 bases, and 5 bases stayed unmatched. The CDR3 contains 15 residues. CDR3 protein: CASSSSGSTYNEQFF. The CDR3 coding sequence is TGTGCCAGCAGTTCTAGCGGTTCTACCTACAATGAGCAGTTCTTC.

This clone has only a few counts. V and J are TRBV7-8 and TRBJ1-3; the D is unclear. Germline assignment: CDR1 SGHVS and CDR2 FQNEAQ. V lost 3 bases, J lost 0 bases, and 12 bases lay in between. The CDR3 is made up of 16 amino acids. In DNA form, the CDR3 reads TGTGCCAGCAGCTTTGCTCCAGCGGCCTCTGGAAACACCATATATTTT. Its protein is CASSFAPAASGNTIYF.

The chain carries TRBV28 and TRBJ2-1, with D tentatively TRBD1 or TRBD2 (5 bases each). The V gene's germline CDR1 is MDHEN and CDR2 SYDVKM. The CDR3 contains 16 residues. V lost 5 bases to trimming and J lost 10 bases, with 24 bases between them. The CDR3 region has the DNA TGTGCCAGCAGTCCTCCGAGAGGGAGTGGGGCAGTAGAGCAGTTCTTC. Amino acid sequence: CASSPPRGSGAVEQFF.

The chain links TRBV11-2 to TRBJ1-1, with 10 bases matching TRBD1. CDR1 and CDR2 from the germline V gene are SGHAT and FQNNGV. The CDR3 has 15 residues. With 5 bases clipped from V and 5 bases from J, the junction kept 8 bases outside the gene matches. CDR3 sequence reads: CASSVRDRGGTEAFF. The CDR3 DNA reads TGTGCCAGCAGCGTCCGGGACAGGGGTGGTACTGAAGCTTTCTTT. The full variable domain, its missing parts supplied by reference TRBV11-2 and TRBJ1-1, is EAGVAQSPRYKIIEKRQSVAFWCNPISGHATLYWYQQILGQGPKLLIQFQNNGVVDDSQLPKDRFSAERLKGVDSTLKIQPAKLEDSAVYLCASSVRDRGGTEAFFGQGTRLTVV.

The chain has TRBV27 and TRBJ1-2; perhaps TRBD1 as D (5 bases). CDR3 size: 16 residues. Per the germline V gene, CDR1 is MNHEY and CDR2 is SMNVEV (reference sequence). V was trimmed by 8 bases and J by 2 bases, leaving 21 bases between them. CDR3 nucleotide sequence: TGTGCCAGCCGGAAAACCACAACGGGACTAAACTATGGCTACACCTTC. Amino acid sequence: CASRKTTTGLNYGYTF.

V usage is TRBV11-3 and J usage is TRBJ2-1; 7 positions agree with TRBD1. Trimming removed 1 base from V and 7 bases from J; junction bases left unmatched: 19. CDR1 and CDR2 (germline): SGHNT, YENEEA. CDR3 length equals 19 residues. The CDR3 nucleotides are TGTGCCAGCAGCTTAGCTCCCCGAGACACAGGGGCGAGGACAAATGAGCAGTTCTTC. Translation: CASSLAPRDTGARTNEQFF.

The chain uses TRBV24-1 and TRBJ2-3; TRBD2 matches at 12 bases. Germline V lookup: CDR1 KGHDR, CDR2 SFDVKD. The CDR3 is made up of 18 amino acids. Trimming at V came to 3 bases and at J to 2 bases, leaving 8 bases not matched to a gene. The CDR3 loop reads CATSDNSGLAGTTDTQYF. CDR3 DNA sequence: TGTGCCACCAGTGATAATTCCGGACTAGCGGGGACCACAGATACGCAGTATTTT.

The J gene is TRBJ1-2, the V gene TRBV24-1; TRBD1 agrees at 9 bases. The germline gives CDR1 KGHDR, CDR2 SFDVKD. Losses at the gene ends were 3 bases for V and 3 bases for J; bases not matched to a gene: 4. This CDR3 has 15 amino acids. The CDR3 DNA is TGTGCCACCAGTGATCCCACAGGGGGCGACTATGGCTACACCTTC. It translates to CATSDPTGGDYGYTF.

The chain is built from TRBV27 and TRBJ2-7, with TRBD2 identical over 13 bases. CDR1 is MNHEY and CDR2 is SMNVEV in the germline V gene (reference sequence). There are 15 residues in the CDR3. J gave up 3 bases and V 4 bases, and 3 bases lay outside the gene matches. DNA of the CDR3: TGTGCCAGCAGTTGGGGGACTAGCGGGGACTACGAGCAGTACTTC. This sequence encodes CASSWGTSGDYEQYF.

For the CDR3, the DNA is TGTGCCATCAGCGGGACAGTCTATGGCTACACCTTC. Its protein is CAISGTVYGYTF. The genes are TRBV10-3 and TRBJ1-2; TRBD1 matches 7 bases. Germline V gene sequence: CDR1 ENHRY, CDR2 SYGVKD. After removal of 6 bases from V and 4 bases from J, the junction contained 2 bases not matched to a gene. CDR3 size: 12 residues.

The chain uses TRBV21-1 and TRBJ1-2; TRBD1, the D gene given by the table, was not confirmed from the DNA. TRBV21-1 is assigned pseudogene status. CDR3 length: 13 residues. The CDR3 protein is CASSKGVRDGYTF. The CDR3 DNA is TGTGCCAGCAGCAAAGGAGTCAGGGATGGCTACACCTTC.

Written as DNA, the CDR3 is TGTGCCAGCAGTTACTCCGGACAGCTCAATCAGCCCCAGCATTTT. Its translation is CASSYSGQLNQPQHF. The rearrangement uses TRBV6-5 and TRBJ1-5; tentative D call: TRBD1 (6 bases). The germline V gene encodes CDR1 MNHEY and CDR2 SVGAGI. The CDR3 consists of 15 residues. The V end lost 0 bases, the J end lost 3 bases, and 9 bases lay between the germline ends.

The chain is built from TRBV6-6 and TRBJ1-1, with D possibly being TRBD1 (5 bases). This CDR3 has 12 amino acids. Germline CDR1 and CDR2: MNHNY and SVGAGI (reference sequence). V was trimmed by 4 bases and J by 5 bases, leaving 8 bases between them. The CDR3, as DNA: TGTGCCAGCAGTTGGGGGACGACTGAAGCTTTCTTT. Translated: CASSWGTTEAFF.

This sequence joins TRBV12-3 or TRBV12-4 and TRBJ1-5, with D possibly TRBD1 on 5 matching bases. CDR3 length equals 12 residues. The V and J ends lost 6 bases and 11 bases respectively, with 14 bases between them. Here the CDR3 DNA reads TGTGCCAGCAGCCAAACGGTAGGGGCCCAGCATTTT. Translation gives CASSQTVGAQHF.